The rows below give T cell receptor beta chains drawn from one sample of a study of control samples from healthy donors and cancer patients. Clones were sequenced by immunoSEQ multiplex PCR, and TCRdb holds only the in-frame ones, with some missing. The sample yields 60,000 to 80,000 clones, approximately 84% seen once. Material for sequencing was blood. Source of these receptors: a woman in her 50s in good health. Each CDR3 is given with its conserved first and last residue. Each record gives: J gene, D gene, clone size, V gene, CDR3 length, CDR3 DNA, CDR3 protein. D genes are given only for firm matches. Not every row has a clone size; where given, it reads once, few, many or a size class.

TRBJ1-6	NA	NA	TRBV2	16	TGTGCCAGCCTTCCCAATAGCCCTGGGGGGAATTCACCCCTCCACTTT	CASLPNSPGGNSPLHF
TRBJ2-1	TRBD2	NA	TRBV5-1	18	TGCGCCAGCAGCTTGAGGGCGGGAGGGCCCCGCTCCTACAATGAGCAGTTCTTC	CASSLRAGGPRSYNEQFF
TRBJ1-2	NA	NA	TRBV9	12	TGTGCCAGCAGCGTAGACGAGGAAGGCTACACCTTC	CASSVDEEGYTF
TRBJ2-1	TRBD2	NA	TRBV24-1	17	TGTGCCACCAGTGACCCCCGGGCTAGCGGACGTACTATTGAGCAGTTCTTC	CATSDPRASGRTIEQFF
TRBJ2-3	NA	NA	TRBV7-3	13	TGTGCCAGCAGCTTAACGGTATGGGATACGCAGTATTTT	CASSLTVWDTQYF
TRBJ2-5	NA	NA	TRBV10-3	13	TGTGCCATCAGTGAGTCGTACCAAGAGACCCAGTACTTC	CAISESYQETQYF
TRBJ2-3	NA	NA	TRBV28	15	TGTGCCAGCAGTCCCCGGGAACTCCACAGAGGTACGCAGTATTTT	CASSPRELHRGTQYF
TRBJ1-2	NA	NA	TRBV5-4	12	TGTGCCAGCAGCTTGGATCTCGAGGGCTACACCTTC	CASSLDLEGYTF
TRBJ2-1	NA	NA	TRBV14	14	TGTGCCAGCAGCCAAGGGAGCTCCTACAATGAGCAGTTCTTC	CASSQGSSYNEQFF
TRBJ1-6	NA	NA	TRBV5-4	16	TGTGCCAGCAGCTTGAGACCAAGAGGGGTTGATTCACCCCTCCACTTT	CASSLRPRGVDSPLHF
TRBJ2-7	TRBD1	once	TRBV27	16	TGTGCCAGCAGTTTAAAACCCCGCCAGGGGGCCTACGAGCAGTACTTC	CASSLKPRQGAYEQYF
TRBJ1-1	NA	NA	TRBV7-9	13	TGTGCCAGCAGCTTAGCAGGGAACACTGAAGCTTTCTTT	CASSLAGNTEAFF
TRBJ2-2	TRBD1	NA	TRBV5-1	14	TGCGCCAGCAGCATCGGGACAGCCACCGGGGAGCTGTTTTTT	CASSIGTATGELFF
TRBJ2-7	TRBD1	NA	TRBV5-6	16	TGTGCCAGCAGATCGCGGAACAGGGGGACTTACTACGAGCAGTACTTC	CASRSRNRGTYYEQYF
TRBJ2-3	NA	NA	TRBV11-1	13	TGTGCCAGCAGCTTAAGTCAGACAGATACGCAGTATTTT	CASSLSQTDTQYF
TRBJ1-5	TRBD1	NA	TRBV28	16	TGTGCCAGCAGTTTATTAAGACAGGGGGGCAATCAGCCCCAGCATTTT	CASSLLRQGGNQPQHF
TRBJ2-7	TRBD2	NA	TRBV6-5	15	TGTGCCAGCAGGGGGGGACTAGCGGGAGGATCTGGGCAGTACTTC	CASRGGLAGGSGQYF
TRBJ2-7	NA	NA	TRBV7-9	14	TGTGCCAGCTCTGGGGGCCGAACCCCCTACGAGCAGTACTTC	CASSGGRTPYEQYF
TRBJ1-2	NA	NA	TRBV4-2	16	TGTGCCAGCAGCCAAGATCTAAGCACAGCCCAGGGTGGCTACACCTTC	CASSQDLSTAQGGYTF
TRBJ1-2	NA	NA	TRBV9	14	TGTGCCAGCAGCGCCTTTTACGAAGGGGTTGGCTACACCTTC	CASSAFYEGVGYTF
TRBJ1-1	TRBD1	NA	TRBV28	14	TGTGCCAGCAGGCTAGGGGGCGAGTTCACTGAAGCTTTCTTT	CASRLGGEFTEAFF
TRBJ2-4	TRBD2	few	TRBV28	21	TGTGCCAGCAGTTTAGGCTACCTAGAGCCTAGCGGGGGGCTAGCCAAAAACATTCAGTACTTC	CASSLGYLEPSGGLAKNIQYF
TRBJ1-2	NA	NA	TRBV2	15	TGTGCCAGCAGCCCCGGAATGGGATCCTCCTATGGCTACACCTTC	CASSPGMGSSYGYTF
TRBJ1-3	NA	NA	TRBV3-1/TRBV3-2	17	TGTGCCAGCAGCCAAGACCCGCCCCAGGTCTCTGGAAACACCATATATTTT	CASSQDPPQVSGNTIYF
TRBJ1-4	NA	NA	TRBV4-1	16	TGCGCCAGCAGCCAAGAAGGGAGTCTCCTTAATGAAAAACTGTTTTTT	CASSQEGSLLNEKLFF
TRBJ2-5	TRBD1	NA	TRBV28	13	TGTGCCAGCAGGACAGGGTTACAAGAGACCCAGTACTTC	CASRTGLQETQYF
TRBJ1-2	NA	NA	TRBV11-2	15	TGTGCCAGCAGCATCACTCGGGACACGTCATATGGCTACACCTTC	CASSITRDTSYGYTF
TRBJ2-7	NA	NA	TRBV29-1	12	TGCAGCGTTGCGGGGATGGCCTACGAGCAGTACTTC	CSVAGMAYEQYF
TRBJ2-1	TRBD2	NA	TRBV7-3	16	TGTGCCAGCAGGGAACTACTAGCGGGAGACTACAATGAGCAGTTCTTC	CASRELLAGDYNEQFF
TRBJ2-1	TRBD1	NA	TRBV9	15	TGTGCCAGCAGCGCCGGGACAGGGTTCTACAATGAGCAGTTCTTC	CASSAGTGFYNEQFF
TRBJ1-1	NA	NA	TRBV10-3	15	TGTGCCATCAGTGAGGGCTCGAAGTGGCCATCTGAAGCTTTCTTT	CAISEGSKWPSEAFF
TRBJ2-1	TRBD2	once	TRBV3-1/TRBV3-2	14	TGTGCCAGCAGCCAGACTAGCGGGGGAAACGAGCAGTTCTTC	CASSQTSGGNEQFF
TRBJ1-4	NA	once	TRBV30	15	TGTGCCTGGAGTGAAATCGGACAGCTTAATGAAAAACTGTTTTTT	CAWSEIGQLNEKLFF
TRBJ1-5	NA	NA	TRBV10-3	13	TGTGCCATCAGTGATTATCTGAATCAGCCCCAGCATTTT	CAISDYLNQPQHF
TRBJ2-5	TRBD2	NA	TRBV10-3	16	TGTGCCATCAGTGAAGGTAGCGGGAGTATTCGAGAGACCCAGTACTTC	CAISEGSGSIRETQYF
TRBJ1-3	NA	once	TRBV5-1	13	TGCGCCAGCAGCTGGGACTCTGGAAACACCATATATTTT	CASSWDSGNTIYF
TRBJ1-4	NA	NA	TRBV15	14	TGTGCCACCAGCAGAGGAGGGGGTAATGAAAAACTGTTTTTT	CATSRGGGNEKLFF
TRBJ2-4	TRBD1	NA	TRBV5-4	16	TGTGCCAGCACCACAGAGGGGGCCGTAGCCAAAAACATTCAGTACTTC	CASTTEGAVAKNIQYF
TRBJ2-1	NA	NA	TRBV14	13	TGTGCCAGCAGCCCCTCGAGGGGGAATGAGCAGTTCTTC	CASSPSRGNEQFF
TRBJ2-3	TRBD2	NA	TRBV6-5	14	TGTGCCAGCAATCGGGAGGCCACCACAGATACGCAGTATTTT	CASNREATTDTQYF
TRBJ2-1	TRBD2	NA	TRBV6-2/TRBV6-3	17	TGTGCCAGCAGTTACCTCCTAGGGACTAGCGCCTACAATGAGCAGTTCTTC	CASSYLLGTSAYNEQFF
TRBJ2-2	NA	NA	TRBV6-5	15	TGTGCCAGCAGCTCCACAGCAGCCAACACCGGGGAGCTGTTTTTT	CASSSTAANTGELFF
TRBJ1-1	TRBD1	NA	TRBV19	16	TGTGCCAGTAGTTCCCGGACAGGGAGCAGAGTACCTGAAGCTTTCTTT	CASSSRTGSRVPEAFF
TRBJ2-3	TRBD2	NA	TRBV6-5	15	TGTGCCAGCAGCACGGGACTAGCGGGAGCAGATACGCAGTATTTT	CASSTGLAGADTQYF
TRBJ2-1	NA	NA	TRBV7-8	15	TGTGCCAGCAGCCCCGCGAGGGGCAGGGTAAATGAGCAGTTCTTC	CASSPARGRVNEQFF
TRBJ1-5	NA	NA	TRBV15	15	TGTGCCACCAGCGCCAGGCATCCGGGCGCTCAGCCCCAGCATTTT	CATSARHPGAQPQHF
TRBJ2-1	TRBD2	NA	TRBV9	15	TGTGCCAGCAGCGTAGACGGCGGGACTACCAATGAGCAGTTCTTC	CASSVDGGTTNEQFF
TRBJ2-1	NA	NA	TRBV7-9	15	TGTGCCAGCAGTGACAGACAGGTACCATTGAATGAGCAGTTCTTC	CASSDRQVPLNEQFF
TRBJ2-1	NA	NA	TRBV2	14	TGTGCCAGCAGTGAAAGGCGGGATGCCAATGAGCAGTTCTTC	CASSERRDANEQFF
TRBJ2-7	TRBD2	NA	TRBV2	16	TGTGCCAGCAGTGGGCGGACTAGCGCGAGCTCCTACGAGCAGTACTTC	CASSGRTSASSYEQYF
TRBJ1-6	TRBD1	NA	TRBV10-1	14	TGCGCCAGGGACAGGGATTCTATGGATTCACCCCTCCACTTT	CARDRDSMDSPLHF